This T cell receptor beta chain was captured in a study of T cell repertoires in Merkel cell carcinoma (dated by TCRdb to the late 2010s). Regarding the research as a whole: The study excluded patients who had received intralesional immunotherapy or systemic immune checkpoint blockade before the biopsy. MCPyV-specific clonotypes were initially defined through tetramer sorting, cloning and paired TCR sequencing of expanded tumor-infiltrating lymphocytes. Inclusion required a diagnosis of MCPyV-positive Merkel cell carcinoma and successful in vitro expansion of tumor-infiltrating lymphocytes.

Biopsy-confirmed MCPyV-positive Merkel cell carcinoma was present in the study subjects, and positive serum antibodies to T-antigen were found in every subject. Genomic DNA was extracted from more than 5 adjacent 10-micron frozen tumor sections without any cell sorting or culture. Optimal cutting temperature compound was used to freeze tumor biopsy tissue measuring roughly 5 x 5 x 5 mm. In the frozen biopsy, scout sections stained with hematoxylin and eosin confirmed plenty of Merkel cell carcinoma along with infiltrating cells. CDR1 and CDR2, looked up from the germline V gene (reference sequence), are SEHNR and FQNEAQ. The V and J ends are trimmed by 5 bases and 7 bases, leaving 18 bases between them. From its cysteine to its phenylalanine, the CDR3 spans 14 amino acids. The sequence is cut down to CDR3 DNA, 42 bases in frame from base 1. This clone was seen a few times. The antigen this receptor binds is unknown. No base quality information exists; no much larger clone differs at one position.

The immunoSEQ assay was used both to sequence TRB CDR3 from tumor genomic DNA and to process the resulting data. In its TCRdb copy, this immuneACCESS table keeps in-frame sequences only and misses some clones. Where compared with another copy, unresolved V genes explain less than half of these, and the others have no known cause. The sample contains roughly 14,000 clones, 65% to 85% of them found a single time. The ten largest account for approximately 17% of the sample. Summary of the overall study and its limitations: No normal tissue biopsies were studied.

The receptor comes from an adult with Merkel cell carcinoma. This chain is built from TRBV7-9 and TRBJ2-7, with TRBD2 perhaps the D gene, on 5 matching bases. Sequenced: tumor tissue. This receptor carries the CDR3 CASSILPGNPEQYF. The sequenced DNA is TGTGCCAGCAGCATCCTCCCCGGGAACCCGGAGCAGTACTTC.